The T cell receptor beta chain described here comes from a study of OX40 agonist ivuxolimab in advanced cancers. General notes on the study: Ivuxolimab was a fully human IgG2 agonistic monoclonal antibody targeting the costimulatory receptor OX40 (CD134). Intravenous ivuxolimab was administered to patients every 2 weeks at six dose levels: 0.01, 0.1, 0.3, 1.5, 3 and 10 mg/kg. Among the roughly 50 dose-escalation patients, roughly 20 had hepatocellular carcinoma, 15 melanoma, 9 renal cell carcinoma and 9 head and neck cancer. A male proportion of almost 85% and a mean age of approximately 55 years, ranging from roughly 23 to 80, were recorded for the dose-escalation cohort. Patients were allowed to have had prior anti-PD-1, anti-PD-L1 or anti-CTLA-4 therapy, and approximately 40% of the dose-escalation patients had been treated with checkpoint inhibitors. Partial responses occurred in three dose-escalation patients, of whom one had hepatocellular carcinoma and two had cutaneous melanoma. Peripheral TCRbeta sequencing was intended to test whether TCR sequence diversity was altered and clonal T-cell expansion was caused by ivuxolimab. The paper reports the monotherapy dose-escalation portion (N of about 52 patients) of the phase I ivuxolimab trial. Here is what the overall study found, with its caveats: In the 0.1-3.0 mg/kg groups, partial responders had among the lowest normalized peripheral clonal expansion, particularly in CD8+ T cells. Low levels of normalized T-cell clonal expansion were also seen in some patients who did not respond. Which antigens the clonally expanded peripheral T cells were specific for was not determined. After ivuxolimab, more expanded clones were found on average in CD8+ T cells than in CD4+ T cells. At doses of 0.1 to 3.0 mg/kg, clonal expansion of both CD4+ and CD8+ blood T cells was observed from baseline to week 6.

To sequence the TCRbeta CDR3 region, genomic DNA was isolated from the sorted cells. The immunoSEQ Assay was used for sequencing of TCRbeta CDR3 regions. Sourced from immuneACCESS, this table was stored by TCRdb with only in-frame sequences that have V and J called. A share of the clones is absent; for the studies checked, an unresolved V gene accounts for under half, and the remainder has no known explanation. The sample records about 25,000 clones, 80% to 90% of which are singletons. The ten largest clones represent 42% of the sample. The germline V gene yields SNHLY for CDR1 and FYNNEI for CDR2. The CDR3 measures 15 amino acids from cysteine to phenylalanine. Kept here is only the CDR3 DNA, which spans 45 bases and is read in frame from base 1. Compared with germline, V lacks 1 base and J lacks 6 bases; bases without a gene match: 6. Patients with autoimmune disease history or receiving systemic immunosuppression were excluded from the trial. Peripheral blood for TCR sequencing was collected from all dose cohorts at baseline, on cycle 4 day 1, and on cycle 7 day 1. The samples were drawn from a first-in-human, open-label, multicenter phase I dose-escalation trial of ivuxolimab. Adults with locally advanced or metastatic melanoma, renal cell carcinoma, hepatocellular carcinoma or head and neck squamous cell carcinoma were enrolled in the trial. Before TCR sequencing, CD4+ T cells and CD8+ T cells were sorted from peripheral blood as separate populations.

Concerning this clone: Its antigen remains undetermined. Within one base of it there is no much larger clone, and no base qualities were kept.

The sequenced sample was CD4+ or CD8+ T cells sorted from blood, obtained in a trial of the OX40 agonist ivuxolimab. The TCR originated in an adult with an advanced solid tumor such as melanoma, head and neck, liver or kidney cancer. The chain was built from TRBV2 and TRBJ2-1; a stretch of 7 junction bases matches TRBD2. The nucleotide sequence is TGTGCCAGCAGTGAAGGGGCGGGAGTAAGCAATGAGCAGTTCTTC. This encodes CASSEGAGVSNEQFF.